What follows are 19 T cell receptor beta chains derived from one specimen sequenced in a study of blood T cell repertoires in COVID-19. The table came from immunoSEQ multiplex PCR; TCRdb's copy has only in-frame clones and leaves some out. The sample has more than 110,000 clones; about 87% are singletons. Sequences were obtained from peripheral blood. All receptors come from a human donor in a cohort sampled during active COVID-19.

The gene calls are TRBV2 and TRBJ2-2; 9 bases align to TRBD1. There are 15 residues in the CDR3. Germline V gene data show CDR1 as SNHLY and CDR2 as FYNNEI. After removal of 7 bases from V and 7 bases from J, the junction contained 10 bases not matched to a gene. In nucleotides, the CDR3 is TGTGCCAGCACCAATACAGGGGGCAAATACGGGGAGCTGTTTTTT. Protein product: CASTNTGGKYGELFF.

The chain couples TRBV28 to TRBJ2-7; 11 nucleotides align to TRBD2. Trimming cost V 5 bases and J 2 bases; bases outside gene matches: 8. Per the germline V gene, CDR1 is MDHEN and CDR2 is SYDVKM. The CDR3 sequence is 16 residues long. The chain's CDR3 is CASSRSGGALTYEQYF. The CDR3 nucleotides read TGTGCCAGCAGTCGTAGCGGGGGGGCCCTAACCTACGAGCAGTACTTC.

The chain combines TRBV25-1 with TRBJ2-3; 13 nucleotides line up with TRBD2. Per germline, CDR1 MGHDK and CDR2 SYGVNS. Unmatched junction bases numbered 9, after V lost 7 bases and J lost 5 bases. CDR3 length equals 16 residues. Here the CDR3 reads CASTHPGLAGQDTQYF. The CDR3 nucleotides are TGTGCCAGCACTCATCCGGGACTAGCGGGGCAAGATACGCAGTATTTT. Complete variable domain (other parts from reference TRBV25-1 and TRBJ2-3): EADIYQTPRYLVIGTGKKITLECSQTMGHDKMYWYQQDPGMELHLIHYSYGVNSTEKGDLSSESTVSRIRTEHFPLTLESARPSHTSQYLCASTHPGLAGQDTQYFGPGTRLTVL.

This sequence joins TRBV9 and TRBJ2-7, with TRBD2 identical over 9 bases. The CDR3 has 15 residues. CDR1 and CDR2 (germline): SGDLS, YYNGEE. The J segment lost 1 base and the V segment lost 0 bases, leaving 2 bases of the junction unmatched. The CDR3: CASSVGGRGSYEQYF. The CDR3 nucleotides read TGTGCCAGCAGCGTAGGCGGGAGGGGATCCTACGAGCAGTACTTC. The full variable domain, rest sourced from reference TRBV9 and TRBJ2-7, is DSGVTQTPKHLITATGQRVTLRCSPRSGDLSVYWYQQSLDQGLQFLIQYYNGEERAKGNILERFSAQQFPDLHSELNLSSLELGDSALYFCASSVGGRGSYEQYFGPGTRLTVT.

The chain joins TRBV6-5 to TRBJ2-1, with D perhaps matching TRBD1 (6 bases). The V gene's germline CDR1 is MNHEY and CDR2 SVGAGI. This CDR3 is built from 14 residues. V was clipped by 5 bases and J by 6 bases, with 14 bases between them. The CDR3 DNA is TGTGCCAGCAGTCTAACAGGGATGGGCAATGAGCAGTTCTTC. Residues: CASSLTGMGNEQFF.

This chain uses TRBV5-1 with TRBJ1-1; D gene ambiguous. The CDR3 length is 14 residues. Germline assignment: CDR1 SGHRS and CDR2 YFSETQ. Trimming took off 4 bases at V and 5 bases at J, with 15 bases between the two ends. The CDR3 is CASSAGQTKTEAFF. The CDR3, as DNA: TGCGCCAGCAGCGCGGGCCAGACGAAAACTGAAGCTTTCTTT. Looking up the rest from reference TRBV5-1 and TRBJ1-1 gives the full variable domain: KAGVTQTPRYLIKTRGQQVTLSCSPISGHRSVSWYQQTPGQGLQFLFEYFSETQRNKGNFPGRFSGRQFSNSRSEMNVSTLELGDSALYLCASSAGQTKTEAFFGQGTRLTVV.

The V gene is TRBV28, the J gene TRBJ2-5, with TRBD1 as a possible D gene (5 bases). Per the germline V gene, CDR1 is MDHEN and CDR2 is SYDVKM. V lost 6 bases, J lost 5 bases, and 13 bases lay in between. The length of the CDR3 is 13 residues. CDR3 sequence (DNA): TGTGCCAGCAGGTGGGGCGCCGGGGAGACCCAGTACTTC. Residues: CASRWGAGETQYF.

The chain couples TRBV5-1 to TRBJ2-3; 13 nucleotides align to TRBD2. After removal of 5 bases from V and 11 bases from J, the junction contained 11 bases not matched to a gene. The CDR3 consists of 15 residues. CDR1 and CDR2 from the germline V gene are SGHRS and YFSETQ. This CDR3 reads CASSSGLAGAGEQYF. In nucleotides, the CDR3 is TGCGCCAGCAGTTCTGGACTAGCGGGAGCGGGAGAGCAGTATTTT.

This chain joins TRBV9 and TRBJ1-2; the match to TRBD1 covers 9 bases. Trimming took 0 bases from V and 4 from J; bases not matched to a gene: 10. This CDR3 is 17 amino acids long. Germline CDR1 and CDR2: SGDLS and YYNGEE. The CDR3 here is CASSVGDRARGAYGYTF. In DNA, the CDR3 is TGTGCCAGCAGCGTAGGGGACAGGGCAAGAGGGGCCTATGGCTACACCTTC.

The V call is TRBV29-1, the J call TRBJ2-1; D gene unclear. Trimming took 7 bases from V and 6 from J, leaving 10 bases between them. The CDR3 covers 11 residues. Germline loops: CDR1 SQVTM, CDR2 ANQGSEA. The CDR3, as DNA: TGCAGCGAAAAGAAGCCCAATGAGCAGTTCTTC. It specifies CSEKKPNEQFF.

This chain connects TRBV28 to TRBJ1-1, with D unclear. This CDR3 comprises 13 residues. Per the germline V gene, CDR1 is MDHEN and CDR2 is SYDVKM. Trimming removed 5 bases at V and 10 bases at J, with 17 bases between. The chain's CDR3 is CASSLQHPIGAFF. CDR3 bases: TGTGCCAGCAGTCTTCAACACCCCATTGGAGCTTTCTTT. The variable domain in full, completed from reference TRBV28 and TRBJ1-1, reads DVKVTQSSRYLVKRTGEKVFLECVQDMDHENMFWYRQDPGLGLRLIYFSYDVKMKEKGDIPEGYSVSREKKERFSLILESASTNQTSMYLCASSLQHPIGAFFGQGTRLTVV.

This chain joins TRBV7-3 and TRBJ2-3, with D possibly TRBD1 on 5 matching bases. CDR3 length: 14 amino acids. Trimming took off 5 bases at V and 0 bases at J, with 9 bases between the two ends. CDR1 and CDR2 (germline): SGHTA, FQGTGA. CDR3 sequence: CASSQQGSTDTQYF. DNA of the CDR3: TGTGCCAGCAGCCAGCAGGGTAGCACAGATACGCAGTATTTT.

This clone is a singleton in its sample. V gene TRBV5-1 combines with J gene TRBJ2-3, with 10 bases lining up with TRBD1. The CDR3 consists of 16 residues. Germline V gene lookup returns CDR1 SGHRS and CDR2 YFSETQ. The V segment lost 3 bases and the J segment 5 bases; nucleotides outside the gene matches: 9. The CDR3 region is CASSSEGTGAEDTQYF. CDR3 DNA sequence: TGCGCCAGCAGCTCGGAGGGGACAGGGGCAGAAGATACGCAGTATTTT.

V and J are TRBV6-1 and TRBJ2-1; 7 nucleotides line up with TRBD2. CDR1 is MNHNS, CDR2 SASEGT, per germline. The CDR3 is 17 residues long. Trimming cost V 2 bases and J 7 bases; bases outside gene matches: 14. The CDR3 reads CASSERLLAVGGNEQFF. In nucleotides, the CDR3 is TGTGCCAGCAGTGAAAGGCTCCTGGCGGTGGGGGGGAATGAGCAGTTCTTC.

The rearrangement uses TRBV7-8 and TRBJ2-7; the match to TRBD1 covers 8 bases. CDR3 size: 16 residues. Germline CDR1 reads SGHVS; CDR2 reads FQNEAQ. V lost 3 bases to trimming and J lost 2 bases; unmatched junction nucleotides: 9. CDR3 coding DNA: TGTGCCAGCAGCTTGAACATCGGGACAGGTACCTACGAGCAGTACTTC. Amino acids: CASSLNIGTGTYEQYF.

This sequence joins TRBV7-9 and TRBJ1-4; weak D call: TRBD1 (5 bases). CDR1 is SEHNR and CDR2 is FQNEAQ in the germline V gene (reference sequence). The CDR3 sequence is 14 residues long. V shed 1 base and J shed 7 bases, with 10 bases lying between them. The CDR3 DNA follows: TGTGCCAGCAGCTTAGTGGGGCTCGGTGAAAAACTGTTTTTT. The encoded protein is CASSLVGLGEKLFF.

The chain links TRBV5-8 to TRBJ2-2; tentatively, D is TRBD1 (5 bases). CDR1 is SGHTS and CDR2 is YDEGEE in the germline V gene. Between the trimmed V and J ends, which lost 3 bases and 2 bases, there was a span of 14 bases. The CDR3 has 16 residues. CDR3 nucleotides: TGTGCCAGCAGCTCTCAGGGTCCTGCTAACACCGGGGAGCTGTTTTTT. Its translation: CASSSQGPANTGELFF.

The V call is TRBV9, the J call TRBJ2-3; TRBD2 matches at 9 bases. V was clipped by 5 bases and J by 1 base; unmatched bases: 17. CDR3 length equals 19 residues. CDR1 is SGDLS, CDR2 YYNGEE, per germline. The CDR3, as DNA: TGTGCCAGCAGTACAACAGCGGGAGGCGCCCCCCTAGGCACAGATACGCAGTATTTT. Translated, it gives CASSTTAGGAPLGTDTQYF.

This chain links TRBV5-1 with TRBJ2-1, with unresolved D. Trimming took off 2 bases at V and 7 bases at J, with 13 bases between the two ends. Germline V gene lookup returns CDR1 SGHRS and CDR2 YFSETQ. The CDR3 has 14 amino acids. The CDR3 DNA is TGCGCCAGCAGCTTCACATGGGCTCAGAATGAGCAGTTCTTC. Its translation is CASSFTWAQNEQFF. Filled out from reference TRBV5-1 and TRBJ2-1, the complete variable domain reads KAGVTQTPRYLIKTRGQQVTLSCSPISGHRSVSWYQQTPGQGLQFLFEYFSETQRNKGNFPGRFSGRQFSNSRSEMNVSTLELGDSALYLCASSFTWAQNEQFFGPGTRLTVL.